This entry features one T cell receptor (beta chain) sequence. Bulk libraries came from a prior protocol with listed TCR primers. In TCRdb, the PCR reads were re-called with MiXCR into one record per CDR3 protein. This table has around 480,000 distinct CDR3 sequences, roughly 26% appearing once. The data were obtained in a study of molecular identifiers for immune sequencing clone quantification. At the level of the study: In replicates, the authors split RNA from roughly 20,000 or 100,000 naive CD8 cells five ways and sequenced four.

CDR3 length: 15 amino acids. Trimming at V came to 6 bases and at J to 7 bases, leaving 12 bases not matched to a gene. The germline CDR1 and CDR2 sequences are SEHNR and FQNEAQ (reference sequence). Sequences were obtained from naive CD8+ T cells from blood, with Jurkat cell RNA spiked in. Subset noted: FACS-sorted CD8+CD4-CCR7+CD45RA+ naive T cells. The chain links TRBV7-9 to TRBJ2-5; 9 positions agree with TRBD1. The TCR was taken from a human donor in good health. Some libraries in this study had Jurkat cell RNA spiked in. For the CDR3, the DNA is TGTGCCAGCAGTTCTTTGCCGGGACAGGGAAGGACCCAGTACTTC. The encoded protein is CASSSLPGQGRTQYF.